What follows are 25 T cell receptor beta chains derived from one specimen sequenced in a study of neurological immune-mediated disorders (dated by TCRdb to the late 2010s). Libraries were made using 5' RACE. Sequencer: Illumina HiSeq 2500. TCRdb itself trimmed the public reads at Q25 with fastp, ran MiXCR and retained productive beta chains. Every CDR3 protein is listed once, alongside the most common genes and DNA of its rows. In all, the sample holds roughly 60,000 distinct CDR3 sequences, and over 3.5% of those were seen once. Roughly 2% of the sample comes from the top ten. Sequencing used CD4+ T cells from blood. Receptor source: a woman aged 40 to 50 with multiple sclerosis.

The chain uses TRBV20-1 and TRBJ1-5, with D hard to call. V dropped 3 bases and J dropped 4 bases, with 13 bases sitting between them. The CDR3 contains 14 residues. Germline assignment: CDR1 DFQATT and CDR2 SNEGSKA (reference sequence). CDR3 nucleotide sequence: TGCAGTGCTAGTGGAGGCACCGGGAATCAGCCCCAGCATTTT. As protein: CSASGGTGNQPQHF.

This clonotype was found many times. The chain couples TRBV29-1 to TRBJ2-7, with a tentative D call TRBD1 (5 bases). The length of the CDR3 is 13 residues. Trimming removed 6 bases from V and 6 bases from J, with 18 bases in between. Germline lookup yields CDR1 SQVTM and CDR2 ANQGSEA. CDR3 DNA: TGCAGCGTCGACAGTGGTTGGGGTGGCGAGCAGTACTTC. It specifies CSVDSGWGGEQYF.

This clonotype was seen many times. The V call is TRBV5-1, the J call TRBJ1-2; D is possibly TRBD1 (6 bases). CDR3 size: 16 residues. Trimming stripped 0 bases from V and 2 bases from J, with 14 bases between. Germline lookup yields CDR1 SGHRS and CDR2 YFSETQ. The CDR3 sequence is CASSLAPGHRNYGYTF. The CDR3 nucleotides are TGCGCCAGCAGCTTGGCCCCGGGACACAGGAACTATGGCTACACCTTC.

This clonotype was observed many times. The J gene is TRBJ2-1, the V gene TRBV3-1, with D tentatively TRBD2 (6 bases). CDR1 is LGHDT and CDR2 is YNNKEL in the germline V gene (reference sequence). The length of the CDR3 is 15 residues. With 4 bases removed from V and 2 bases from J, the gap between germline ends came to 12 bases. CDR3 DNA sequence: TGTGCCAGCAGCCCCGGGCGGGGCACCTACAATGAGCAGTTCTTC. Translating gives CASSPGRGTYNEQFF.

The chain joins TRBV5-1 to TRBJ1-1, with 10 bases matching TRBD1. V trimming: 0 bases; J trimming: 11 bases; junction bases outside the gene matches: 7. This CDR3 spans 14 amino acids. From germline, CDR1 is SGHRS and CDR2 YFSETQ. The CDR3 sequence: CASSLEGQGLGAFF. In DNA, the CDR3 is TGCGCCAGCAGCTTGGAGGGACAGGGGTTGGGGGCTTTCTTT.

This clonotype has ten or more counts. V and J are TRBV5-6 and TRBJ1-5; D might be TRBD1 (5 bases). Trimming took off 1 base at V and 7 bases at J, with 12 bases between the two ends. CDR1 and CDR2 (germline): SGHDT, YYEEEE. The CDR3 extends over 14 amino acids. CDR3: CASSLWQGSQPQHF. CDR3 in DNA: TGTGCCAGCAGCTTGTGGCAGGGATCCCAGCCCCAGCATTTT.

This clonotype was seen many times. The V call is TRBV20-1, the J call TRBJ2-3; D gene uncertain. V lost 0 bases, J lost 2 bases, and 9 bases lay in between. The germline CDR1 and CDR2 sequences are DFQATT and SNEGSKA (reference sequence). The length of the CDR3 is 14 residues. CDR3: CSARDSTLTDTQYF. The CDR3 DNA reads as TGCAGTGCTAGAGATTCCACCCTCACAGATACGCAGTATTTT.

This clonotype was observed many times. The CDR3 sequence is CASSRRTGAETQYF. In DNA form, the CDR3 reads TGTGCCAGCAGCAGAAGGACAGGGGCAGAGACCCAGTACTTC. The V call is TRBV7-9, the J call TRBJ2-5, with 9 bases identical to TRBD1. The CDR3 spans 14 residues. Unmatched junction bases numbered 5, after V lost 5 bases and J lost 4 bases. Germline V gives CDR1 SEHNR, CDR2 FQNEAQ (reference sequence).

In its sample, this clonotype was seen many times. The chain couples TRBV3-1 to TRBJ2-3; D is undetermined. Germline values: CDR1 LGHDT, CDR2 YNNKEL (reference sequence). The CDR3 is 15 amino acids. Trimming removed 0 bases from V and 6 bases from J, with 13 bases in between. This CDR3 reads CASSQEASEPDTQYF. The CDR3 region has the DNA TGTGCCAGCAGCCAAGAGGCCAGCGAACCGGATACGCAGTATTTT.

This clonotype was counted ten times or more. The gene calls are TRBV24-1 and TRBJ2-1, with D possibly called TRBD1 or TRBD2 (6 bases each). V lost 9 bases, J lost 4 bases, and 18 bases lay in between. Germline loops: CDR1 KGHDR, CDR2 SFDVKD. The CDR3 sequence is 15 residues long. As DNA, the CDR3 is TGTGCCACCTCGAGGGGGGTAGGGGGATACAATGAGCAGTTCTTC. Translated, it gives CATSRGVGGYNEQFF.

This rearrangement joins TRBV6-5 to TRBJ1-3; 7 nucleotides agree with TRBD1. The CDR3 spans 14 residues. Per germline, CDR1 MNHEY and CDR2 SVGAGI. Losses at the gene ends were 5 bases for V and 5 bases for J; bases not matched to a gene: 6. CDR3 region: CASSPRGRRNTIYF. In DNA, the CDR3 is TGTGCCAGCAGTCCAAGGGGGCGGCGAAACACCATATATTTT.

In its sample, this clonotype was seen many times. The gene calls are TRBV5-1 and TRBJ2-1; D may be TRBD1 (6 bases). Trimming took off 4 bases at V and 1 base at J, with 9 bases between the two ends. The CDR3 is made up of 14 amino acids. CDR1 and CDR2 (germline): SGHRS, YFSETQ. CDR3 DNA sequence: TGCGCCAGCAGCACACAGGGTTCCTACAATGAGCAGTTCTTC. The encoded protein is CASSTQGSYNEQFF.

At least ten counts were recorded for this clonotype. The chain recombines TRBV27 with TRBJ2-3; the match to TRBD2 covers 10 bases. V lost 5 bases and J lost 4; bases outside the gene matches: 3. This CDR3 contains 14 residues. The germline V gene encodes CDR1 MNHEY and CDR2 SMNVEV (reference sequence). CDR3 sequence reads: CASSVLAGADTQYF. The CDR3 DNA is TGTGCCAGCAGTGTCCTAGCGGGGGCAGATACGCAGTATTTT.

This clonotype was recorded many times. The chain links TRBV5-1 to TRBJ2-1; 13 bases fit TRBD2. V lost 4 bases and J lost 6; bases outside the gene matches: 7. The CDR3 runs to 16 residues. Germline V CDR1 and CDR2: SGHRS, YFSETQ. CDR3 region: CASSLLLAGGPNEQFF. CDR3 nucleotide sequence: TGCGCCAGCAGCCTCCTACTAGCGGGGGGGCCCAATGAGCAGTTCTTC. Drawing the rest from reference TRBV5-1 and TRBJ2-1, the complete variable domain is KAGVTQTPRYLIKTRGQQVTLSCSPISGHRSVSWYQQTPGQGLQFLFEYFSETQRNKGNFPGRFSGRQFSNSRSEMNVSTLELGDSALYLCASSLLLAGGPNEQFFGPGTRLTVL.

This clonotype has at least ten counts. The CDR3 spells CASNSRQGPDTQYF. CDR3 DNA sequence: TGCGCCAGCAACAGCCGACAGGGCCCAGATACGCAGTATTTT. The rearrangement links TRBV5-1 to TRBJ2-3; 7 nucleotides line up with TRBD1. Germline values: CDR1 SGHRS, CDR2 YFSETQ. The J segment lost 4 bases and the V segment lost 6 bases, leaving 8 bases of the junction unmatched. This CDR3 has 14 residues.

This clonotype was counted many times. The chain carries TRBV7-9 and TRBJ2-1; 8 bases line up with TRBD2. The V and J ends lost 3 bases and 5 bases, in that order; junction bases with no gene match: 6. The germline V gene encodes CDR1 SEHNR and CDR2 FQNEAQ (reference sequence). The CDR3 totals 15 residues. CDR3 sequence: CASSLSGGANNEQFF. For the CDR3, the DNA is TGTGCCAGCAGCTTGAGCGGGGGAGCCAACAATGAGCAGTTCTTC.

This clonotype was observed at least ten times. The chain is built from TRBV5-1 and TRBJ1-1; D may be TRBD1 (5 bases). V gave up 0 bases and J gave up 3 bases, with 12 bases separating them. CDR3 length: 15 amino acids. Germline CDR1 and CDR2: SGHRS and YFSETQ. CDR3 amino acids: CASSLGRGVDTEAFF. The CDR3 DNA is TGCGCCAGCAGCTTGGGACGAGGGGTCGACACTGAAGCTTTCTTT.

This clonotype was picked up many times. The V gene is TRBV20-1, the J gene TRBJ1-3; perhaps TRBD1 as D (6 bases). This CDR3 is built from 14 residues. From germline, CDR1 is DFQATT and CDR2 SNEGSKA (reference sequence). V lost 3 bases to trimming and J lost 4 bases, with 13 bases between them. CDR3 region: CSARDRIVGNTIYF. Here the CDR3 DNA reads TGCAGTGCTAGGGACAGAATAGTCGGAAACACCATATATTTT.

In its sample, this clonotype was seen many times. The V and J genes are TRBV5-1 and TRBJ2-1; D not certain. Trimming took 1 base from V and 4 from J, leaving 27 bases between them. The CDR3 is 20 amino acids. Germline V gives CDR1 SGHRS, CDR2 YFSETQ. The CDR3 DNA sequence: TGCGCCAGCAGCTTGAACCCGATGGCCTCCCCGTATGCCGGGTACAATGAGCAGTTCTTC. As protein: CASSLNPMASPYAGYNEQFF.

This clonotype was detected ten times or more. V is TRBV20-1 and J is TRBJ1-5; D gene ambiguous. The CDR3 sequence is 14 residues long. Germline CDR1 and CDR2: DFQATT and SNEGSKA (reference sequence). The V end lost 3 bases, the J end lost 4 bases, and 13 bases lay between the germline ends. The CDR3 reads CSASIKGANQPQHF. As DNA, the CDR3 is TGCAGTGCTAGTATAAAGGGCGCGAATCAGCCCCAGCATTTT.

This clonotype was observed many times. The genes are TRBV7-2 and TRBJ1-2, with a possible D match to TRBD1 (5 bases). Trimming stripped 1 base from V and 0 bases from J, with 12 bases between. Germline loops: CDR1 SGHTA, CDR2 FQGNSA. There are 16 residues in the CDR3. The CDR3 DNA is TGTGCCAGCAGCTTAGTAGCAGGGTTGACTAACTATGGCTACACCTTC. Its protein product is CASSLVAGLTNYGYTF.

This clonotype was seen many times. The chain has TRBV29-1 and TRBJ1-6; 8 bases are shared with TRBD1. The CDR3 is made up of 15 amino acids. The germline V gene encodes CDR1 SQVTM and CDR2 ANQGSEA. The V gene end was trimmed by 4 bases and the J gene end by 7 bases; junction bases not matched to a gene: 9. This CDR3 is CSVALGQGGNSPLHF. In DNA form, the CDR3 reads TGCAGCGTTGCGCTAGGACAGGGTGGGAATTCACCCCTCCACTTT.

This clonotype was counted many times. Here the CDR3 DNA reads TGTGCCAGCAGTTTGGGGAGTGGAATGAACACTGAAGCTTTCTTT. Protein: CASSLGSGMNTEAFF. The rearrangement uses TRBV12-3 or TRBV12-4 and TRBJ1-1, with D unclear. There are 15 residues in the CDR3. V was shortened by 3 bases and J by 0 bases, with 11 bases between the two germline ends.

This clonotype was recorded at least ten times. One end of the junction does not line up with germline, which may come from a read error. The chain recombines TRBV2 with TRBJ2-7; D is unresolved. Germline CDR1 SNHLY, CDR2 FYNNEI. This CDR3 region has 14 residues. DNA of the CDR3: TGTGCCAGCAGTAACCGACAAGCCTCCTCTTCTCCGGACTTC. Residues: CASSNRQASSSPDF.

This clonotype was counted between two and nine times. The genes are TRBV18 and TRBJ2-7, with D unclear. Germline V lookup: CDR1 KGHSH, CDR2 LQKENI. The germline V and J ends were trimmed by 2 bases and 0 bases, with 14 bases remaining between them. The CDR3 spans 16 residues. The CDR3 loop reads CASSPVQVLPSYEQYF. CDR3 nucleotide sequence: TGTGCCAGCTCACCAGTCCAGGTCCTACCCTCCTACGAGCAGTACTTC.